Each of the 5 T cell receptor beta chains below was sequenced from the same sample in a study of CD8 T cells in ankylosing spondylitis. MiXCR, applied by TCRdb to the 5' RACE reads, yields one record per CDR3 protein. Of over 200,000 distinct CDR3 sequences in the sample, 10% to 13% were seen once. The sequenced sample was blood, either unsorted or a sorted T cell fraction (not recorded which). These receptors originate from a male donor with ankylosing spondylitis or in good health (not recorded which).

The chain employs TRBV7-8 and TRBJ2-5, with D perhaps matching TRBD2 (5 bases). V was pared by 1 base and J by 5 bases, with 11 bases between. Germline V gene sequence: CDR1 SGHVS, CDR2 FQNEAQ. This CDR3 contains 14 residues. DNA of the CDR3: TGTGCCAGCAGCTTAGGAGGGTCGCGGGAGACCCAGTACTTC. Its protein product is CASSLGGSRETQYF.

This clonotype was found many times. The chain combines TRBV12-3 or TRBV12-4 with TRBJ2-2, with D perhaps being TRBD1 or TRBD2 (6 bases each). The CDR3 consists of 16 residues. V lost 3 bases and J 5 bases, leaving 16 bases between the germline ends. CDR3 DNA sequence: TGTGCCAGCAGTTTGGGGTGGGGGGCACGGACCGGGGAGCTGTTTTTT. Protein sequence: CASSLGWGARTGELFF.

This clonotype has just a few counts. The CDR3: CASLLLNYGYTF. CDR3 bases: TGTGCCAGCCTGCTACTTAACTATGGCTACACCTTC. The V and J genes are TRBV28 and TRBJ1-2; unclear D gene. Germline lookup yields CDR1 MDHEN and CDR2 SYDVKM. Trimming removed 8 bases from V and 1 base from J, with 8 bases in between. The CDR3 has 12 amino acids.

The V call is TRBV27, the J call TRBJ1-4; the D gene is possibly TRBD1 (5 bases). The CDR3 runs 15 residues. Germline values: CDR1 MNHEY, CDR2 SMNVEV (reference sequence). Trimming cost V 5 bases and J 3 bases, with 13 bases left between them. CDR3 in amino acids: CASSPTGTPNEKLFF. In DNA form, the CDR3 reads TGTGCCAGCAGTCCCACGGGGACCCCTAATGAAAAACTGTTTTTT.

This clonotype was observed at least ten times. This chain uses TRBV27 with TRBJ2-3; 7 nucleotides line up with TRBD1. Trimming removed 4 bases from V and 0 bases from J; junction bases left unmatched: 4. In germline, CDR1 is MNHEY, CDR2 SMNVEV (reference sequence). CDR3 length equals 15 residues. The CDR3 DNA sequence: TGTGCCAGCAGTTCGACAGGGACAAGCACAGATACGCAGTATTTT. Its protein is CASSSTGTSTDTQYF.